This is a list of T cell receptor beta chains from one sample in a study of cytomegalovirus exposure and HLA in healthy donors. Repertoires were generated with immunoSEQ multiplex PCR, while TCRdb's copy carries only in-frame clones and drops some. The sample gives 75,000 to 100,000 clones, around 82% of which show up once; more than 5% is in the top ten. The sample was PBMCs. The receptors come from a man in his forties in good health and CMV-seropositive. CDR3s include the opening cysteine and the closing phenylalanine or tryptophan. A D gene is named only where the DNA matches it firmly. Clone size is stated in some rows and not others, as once, few, many or a class when expanded.

j_call v_call clone_size d_call cdr3_nt cdr3_aa
TRBJ2-1 TRBV27 NA NA TGTGCCAGCAGCTCATTGAGCTCCTACAATGAGCAGTTCTTC CASSSLSSYNEQFF
TRBJ1-1 TRBV5-5 NA TRBD1 TGTGCCAGCAGCTTTGCAGGGGGCCTGAGGACTGAAGCTTTCTTT CASSFAGGLRTEAFF
TRBJ1-5 TRBV6-1 once NA TGTGCCAGCAACACAGGGCCAACGCCGCCCCAGCATTTT CASNTGPTPPQHF
TRBJ2-2 TRBV10-3 NA NA TGTGCCATCAGTGACCCCGTGAGGGACTACACCGGGGAGCTGTTTTTT CAISDPVRDYTGELFF
TRBJ2-7 TRBV2 NA NA TGTGCCAGCAGGCGGGACAGCGTTAACGAGCAGTACTTC CASRRDSVNEQYF
TRBJ1-2 TRBV27 NA NA TGTGCCAGCAGTCACGTCAGGGGCGGCTATGGCTACACCTTC CASSHVRGGYGYTF
TRBJ1-1 TRBV6-4 NA TRBD1 TGTGCCAGCAGAGCGCAGGGGGTGGCGAACACTGAAGCTTTCTTT CASRAQGVANTEAFF
TRBJ2-7 TRBV9 NA TRBD1 TGTGCCAGCAGCGCCCGGGACAGGGAAAGCTACGAGCAGTACTTC CASSARDRESYEQYF
TRBJ2-7 TRBV28 NA NA TGTGCCAGCAGTTTAAACACCTACGAGCAGTACTTC CASSLNTYEQYF
TRBJ1-5 TRBV9 NA TRBD1 TGTGCCAGCAGCGTCGGACAGGGGGCGGGGCAGCCCCAGCATTTT CASSVGQGAGQPQHF
TRBJ2-1 TRBV16 NA NA TGTGCCAGCAGCCAATCAAGGGCTAGCCACAATGAGCAGTTCTTC CASSQSRASHNEQFF
TRBJ1-2 TRBV28 NA TRBD1 TGTGCCACCACCCTACAAGACAGGGGCTATGGCTACACCTTC CATTLQDRGYGYTF
TRBJ2-1 TRBV5-4 NA TRBD2 TGTGCCAGCAGCCCGGGACTAGCTGTCTCCTACAATGAGCAGTTCTTC CASSPGLAVSYNEQFF
TRBJ1-5 TRBV18 NA TRBD1 TGTGCCAGCTCACCAACAGGGGGCCAGCCCCAGCATTTT CASSPTGGQPQHF
TRBJ1-2 TRBV19 NA NA TGTGCCAGTAGCCTCAACTCCAACTATGGCTACACCTTC CASSLNSNYGYTF
TRBJ2-7 TRBV7-2 NA NA TGTGCCAGCAGGTTTGGGGAACTAGCCGCCCCTCAGTACTTC CASRFGELAAPQYF
TRBJ1-2 TRBV2 NA TRBD1 TGTGCCAGCGGGGAACAGGGGGTTTGGGGCTACACCTTC CASGEQGVWGYTF
TRBJ1-1 TRBV6-5 NA NA TGTGCCAGCAGTAATTCCAGGGAATTGAACACTGAAGCTTTCTTT CASSNSRELNTEAFF
TRBJ1-1 TRBV7-9 NA TRBD1 TGTGCCAGCAGCTTGGACAGGGCGAACACTGAAGCTTTCTTT CASSLDRANTEAFF
TRBJ1-5 TRBV4-1 once TRBD1 TGCGCCAGCAGCCAAGAAGTCGGGACAGGGGGCGGGTTTCAGCCCCAGCATTTT CASSQEVGTGGGFQPQHF
TRBJ2-7 TRBV15 NA NA TGTGCCACCAGCGGTGGAGGCTCCTACGAGCAGTACTTC CATSGGGSYEQYF
TRBJ1-1 TRBV11-2 NA NA TGTGCCAGCAGCTTACCCCCGGGGAACACTGAAGCTTTCTTT CASSLPPGNTEAFF
TRBJ2-7 TRBV7-9 few TRBD2 TGTTCCAGCAGCACGGGACTAGCGGGGGGCTGGTCCGTAGAGCAGTACTTC CSSSTGLAGGWSVEQYF
TRBJ1-3 TRBV9 NA NA TGTGCCAGCAGCGTAGGGACAGCTGGAAACACCATATATTTT CASSVGTAGNTIYF
TRBJ2-5 TRBV5-4 NA NA TGTGCCAGCAGCTTGTTGGGGGCCGGGAAAGAGACCCAGTACTTC CASSLLGAGKETQYF
TRBJ1-2 TRBV5-1 NA NA TGCGCCAGCAGCGGACAGCAAAACTATGGCTACACCTTC CASSGQQNYGYTF
TRBJ2-2 TRBV19 NA NA TGTGCCAGTAGTATAGTGGCAGCGGGCACCGGGGAGCTGTTTTTT CASSIVAAGTGELFF
TRBJ2-2 TRBV28 NA NA TGTGCCAGCAGTCCTTTCCCTGGGACACGCAACACCGGGGAGCTGTTTTTT CASSPFPGTRNTGELFF
TRBJ1-5 TRBV7-9 NA TRBD1 TGTGCCAGCAGCGCGACAGGGAATAATCAGCCCCAGCATTTT CASSATGNNQPQHF
TRBJ1-4 TRBV28 NA TRBD1 TGTGCCAGCCAGACAGGGTCGCATGAAAAACTGTTTTTT CASQTGSHEKLFF
TRBJ1-2 TRBV18 NA TRBD1 TGTGCCAGCTCACCGGGACAGGGGAGTGGCTACACCTTC CASSPGQGSGYTF
TRBJ2-7 TRBV28 once TRBD2 TGTGCCAGCAGTTCTCCCTCGACTAGCGGTTCCTACGAGCAGTACTTC CASSSPSTSGSYEQYF
TRBJ1-2 TRBV5-4 NA NA TGTGCCAGCAGACCTAATGACTACCTTAGCTATGGCTACACCTTC CASRPNDYLSYGYTF
TRBJ1-1 TRBV7-9 NA TRBD1 TGTGCCACCGACAGGGGGCAGGAGACTGAAGCTTTCTTT CATDRGQETEAFF
TRBJ2-7 TRBV7-8 NA TRBD2 TGTGCCAGCAGCTCGGGACTAGCGGGAACTAGGGAGCAGTACTTC CASSSGLAGTREQYF
TRBJ2-1 TRBV19 NA TRBD1 TGTGCCAGTAGTACGACAGGGAACAACAATGAGCAGTTCTTC CASSTTGNNNEQFF
TRBJ2-6 TRBV5-1 NA NA TGCGCCAGCAGCAAAGAGACTCCGGGTTCTGGGGCCAACGTCCTGACTTTC CASSKETPGSGANVLTF
TRBJ1-3 TRBV5-1 NA NA TGCGCCAGCAGCCCCAGAGACACCTTCTCTGGAAACACCATATATTTT CASSPRDTFSGNTIYF
TRBJ1-4 TRBV7-9 NA TRBD1 TGTGCCAGCAACACGCAGGGGGCTGGTGAAAAACTGTTTTTT CASNTQGAGEKLFF
TRBJ1-5 TRBV30 NA NA TGTGCCTGGAGTGGTGGAGGAGCCCATCAGCCCCAGCATTTT CAWSGGGAHQPQHF
TRBJ2-1 TRBV30 NA TRBD2 TGTGCCTGGAACGGGGGGTGGGTCGATGAGCAGTTCTTC CAWNGGWVDEQFF
TRBJ1-1 TRBV7-9 few NA TGTGCCAGCAGCTTAAGGGGGAGCTACACTGAAGCTTTCTTT CASSLRGSYTEAFF
TRBJ2-2 TRBV11-2 NA NA TGTGCCAGCAGCCGAAGGGGGGGGAGTCAGGACACCGGGGAGCTGTTTTTT CASSRRGGSQDTGELFF
TRBJ1-2 TRBV6-5 NA TRBD1 TGTGCCAGCAGACGGGACAGCTATGGCTACACCTTC CASRRDSYGYTF